One and the same sample provided the 28 T cell receptor beta chains below, sequenced in a study of blood T cells in healthy people across ages. A second PCR, run for roughly 7 to 12 cycles, used a sample-barcoded 5' primer plus a J-beta primer mix. A single record per CDR3 protein comes from TCRdb applying MiXCR to the 5' RACE reads. The sample includes about 1,500,000 distinct CDR3 sequences, approximately 28% of them seen just once. The specimen was blood. Receptors were obtained from a woman aged 30 to 39 in good health.

The chain is built from TRBV6-2 or TRBV6-3 and TRBJ2-7, with 7 bases aligning to TRBD1. Germline V lookup: CDR1 MNHEY, CDR2 SVGEGT. J was trimmed by 7 bases and V by 5 bases; bases with no gene match: 8. This CDR3 contains 13 residues. Here the CDR3 reads CASSPPTGVEQYF. Here the CDR3 DNA reads TGTGCCAGCAGTCCACCAACAGGGGTTGAGCAGTACTTC.

The chain combines TRBV7-2 with TRBJ2-1; weak D call: TRBD1 (6 bases). Trimming pared 3 bases from V and 7 bases from J, leaving 13 bases between. Germline CDR1 and CDR2: SGHTA and FQGNSA. This CDR3 comprises 14 residues. CDR3 sequence: CASSFDRNFNEQFF. The CDR3 nucleotides are TGTGCCAGCAGCTTCGACAGGAATTTTAATGAGCAGTTCTTC.

V is TRBV7-2 and J is TRBJ2-1; TRBD1 or TRBD2 may be the D gene (5 bases each). Trimming took 5 bases from V and 6 from J, leaving 11 bases between them. The CDR3 consists of 13 residues. Germline V lookup: CDR1 SGHTA, CDR2 FQGNSA. In nucleotides, the CDR3 is TGTGCCAGCAGCCGCCGGGACGTCAATGAGCAGTTCTTC. Protein sequence: CASSRRDVNEQFF.

The chain carries TRBV20-1 and TRBJ2-7; D might be TRBD1 (7 bases). Germline V gives CDR1 DFQATT, CDR2 SNEGSKA (reference sequence). The CDR3 is 12 amino acids. The V end lost 6 bases, the J end lost 7 bases, and 16 bases lay between the germline ends. CDR3 nucleotides: TGCAGTGCCACAGGAGGGGGCGAGGAGCAGTACTTC. Amino acid sequence: CSATGGGEEQYF.

The chain links TRBV7-2 to TRBJ2-1; 8 bases align to TRBD2. Germline values: CDR1 SGHTA, CDR2 FQGNSA. The CDR3 consists of 18 residues. Germline trimming cut 3 bases from V and 0 bases from J; bases unmatched to any gene: 10. The CDR3, as DNA: TGTGCCAGCAGCTTTCGACTAGCGAGAGGGGGCTCCTACAATGAGCAGTTCTTC. Its translation is CASSFRLARGGSYNEQFF.

Ten or more counts support this clonotype. The V and J genes are TRBV27 and TRBJ2-7, with 7 bases lining up with TRBD1. J was trimmed by 2 bases and V by 2 bases; bases with no gene match: 3. The CDR3 extends over 14 amino acids. Germline V gives CDR1 MNHEY, CDR2 SMNVEV (reference sequence). CDR3 nucleotides: TGTGCCAGCAGTTTAACAGGGGCGGCCTACGAGCAGTACTTC. Amino acids: CASSLTGAAYEQYF.

The chain recombines TRBV3-1 with TRBJ2-3, with D tentatively TRBD1 (6 bases). The V gene lost 1 base and the J gene lost 3 bases, with 14 bases spanning the gap. Germline V gives CDR1 LGHDT, CDR2 YNNKEL (reference sequence). This CDR3 contains 16 residues. CDR3 in amino acids: CASSQGEGVWTDTQYF. DNA of the CDR3: TGTGCCAGCAGCCAAGGAGAGGGGGTTTGGACAGATACGCAGTATTTT.

The gene calls are TRBV6-2 or TRBV6-3 and TRBJ2-1, with 9 bases identical to TRBD2. This CDR3 comprises 15 residues. Germline V lookup: CDR1 MNHEY, CDR2 SVGEGT. V shed 4 bases and J 4 bases; nucleotides not matched to a gene: 5. The CDR3 protein is CASSSTSGFYNEQFF. The CDR3 nucleotides read TGTGCCAGCAGTTCCACTAGCGGGTTTTACAATGAGCAGTTCTTC.

There are a few counts of this clonotype. V and J are TRBV6-2 or TRBV6-3 and TRBJ2-2; the match to TRBD2 covers 11 bases. The CDR3 spans 16 residues. CDR1 and CDR2 (germline): MNHEY, SVGEGT. The V gene end was trimmed by 5 bases and the J gene end by 4 bases; junction bases not matched to a gene: 6. CDR3 coding DNA: TGTGCCAGCAGTCAAGTAGCGGGAGGGATCACCGGGGAGCTGTTTTTT. This gives the protein CASSQVAGGITGELFF.

This clonotype was seen repeatedly, ten times or more. The chain is built from TRBV29-1 and TRBJ2-3; D is unclear. Trimming pared 0 bases from V and 4 bases from J, leaving 5 bases between. From germline, CDR1 is SQVTM and CDR2 ANQGSEA. There are 12 residues in the CDR3. CDR3 coding DNA: TGCAGCGTTGAAGATGGCGCAGATACGCAGTATTTT. This codes for CSVEDGADTQYF.

This clonotype was counted between two and nine times. This chain connects TRBV6-2 or TRBV6-3 to TRBJ1-2; tentatively, D is TRBD1 (5 bases). Trimming shortened V by 6 bases and J by 4 bases, and 9 bases separated the two germline ends. Germline values: CDR1 MNHEY, CDR2 SVGEGT. This CDR3 is built from 12 residues. CDR3 residues: CASSRQIYGYTF. The CDR3 DNA reads TGTGCCAGCAGCAGACAGATCTATGGCTACACCTTC.

This clonotype was counted a few times. This chain joins TRBV10-3 and TRBJ1-1; no firm D call. Germline V gene data show CDR1 as ENHRY and CDR2 as SYGVKD. The germline V and J ends were trimmed by 2 bases and 3 bases, with 7 bases remaining between them. The CDR3 runs 13 residues. The CDR3 bases are TGTGCCATCAGTGAGAATGAGGACACTGAAGCTTTCTTT. It encodes CAISENEDTEAFF.

This clonotype was counted between two and nine times. The chain combines TRBV29-1 with TRBJ2-7; D is ambiguous. This CDR3 has 15 residues. Trimming took off 4 bases at V and 0 bases at J, with 16 bases between the two ends. The germline gives CDR1 SQVTM, CDR2 ANQGSEA. This CDR3 reads CSVVPQLASSYEQYF. The CDR3 DNA reads as TGCAGCGTTGTGCCGCAACTTGCGTCCTCCTACGAGCAGTACTTC.

This clonotype was detected ten times or more. The chain has TRBV27 and TRBJ2-1; 9 bases match TRBD2. In germline, CDR1 is MNHEY, CDR2 SMNVEV (reference sequence). The CDR3 consists of 15 residues. With V trimmed by 2 bases and J by 9 bases, 8 bases remained unmatched. This chain's CDR3 is CASSLMGLAISEQFF. For the CDR3, the DNA is TGTGCCAGCAGTTTAATGGGACTAGCTATCAGTGAGCAGTTCTTC.

In this sample, this clonotype turned up a few times. The chain employs TRBV14 and TRBJ2-1; a weak D match, TRBD2 (6 bases). Germline V CDR1 and CDR2: SGHDN, FVKESK. V lost 8 bases and J 5 bases, leaving 25 bases between the germline ends. The CDR3 length is 17 residues. The CDR3 DNA follows: TGTGCCAGCTGCGGACGGATAGCGGCTCTGGTTAACAATGAGCAGTTCTTC. This encodes CASCGRIAALVNNEQFF. Complete variable domain (other parts from reference TRBV14 and TRBJ2-1): EAGVTQFPSHSVIEKGQTVTLRCDPISGHDNLYWYRRVMGKEIKFLLHFVKESKQDESGMPNNRFLAERTGGTYSTLKVQPAELEDSGVYFCASCGRIAALVNNEQFFGPGTRLTVL.

V usage is TRBV7-2 and J usage is TRBJ2-7; 11 bases align to TRBD2. The junction had 6 bases not matched to a gene; V was cut back by 5 bases and J by 0 bases. The CDR3 spans 16 residues. Germline assignment: CDR1 SGHTA and CDR2 FQGNSA. The CDR3 loop reads CASSPPGLAASYEQYF. As DNA, the CDR3 is TGTGCCAGCAGCCCGCCGGGACTAGCGGCCTCCTACGAGCAGTACTTC.

The chain recombines TRBV28 with TRBJ2-5; tentatively, D is TRBD1 or TRBD2 (6 bases each). Germline V gives CDR1 MDHEN, CDR2 SYDVKM. The CDR3 runs to 13 residues. V was shortened by 10 bases and J by 5 bases, with 17 bases between the two germline ends. The CDR3 DNA follows: TGTGCCACTCTTAGGGGGGACCGCGAGACCCAGTACTTC. Encoded protein: CATLRGDRETQYF.

The genes are TRBV7-2 and TRBJ2-5, with a possible D match to TRBD2 (6 bases). The CDR3 consists of 16 residues. Germline V gene sequence: CDR1 SGHTA, CDR2 FQGNSA. The V end lost 8 bases, the J end lost 6 bases, and 25 bases lay between the germline ends. For the CDR3, the DNA is TGTGCCAGCCAGCGGTCCAGTTCGGGAGCGTCGAAGACCCAGTACTTC. Translating gives CASQRSSSGASKTQYF.

The chain combines TRBV20-1 with TRBJ2-3; 12 bases are a match to TRBD2. The CDR3 runs 17 residues. Germline CDR1 and CDR2: DFQATT and SNEGSKA (reference sequence). V was pared by 3 bases and J by 6 bases, with 13 bases of the junction left unmatched. The CDR3 bases are TGCAGTGCTAGCCAAACCTTGGGGCTAGCGGGAGGGGATACGCAGTATTTT. It translates to CSASQTLGLAGGDTQYF.

Remarks on this clonotype: A clone one base away is much larger, so this may be a read error. The chain employs TRBV5-1 and TRBJ2-7; D is perhaps TRBD1 or TRBD2 (5 bases each). With 3 bases removed from V and 0 bases from J, the gap between germline ends came to 7 bases. The germline V gene encodes CDR1 SGHRS and CDR2 YFSETQ. This CDR3 contains 13 residues. This chain's CDR3 is CASSWGNSYEQYF. CDR3 coding DNA: TGCGCCAGCAGCTGGGGGAACTCCTACGAGCAGTACTTC.

With regard to this clonotype: This may arise from a read error, as a much more abundant clone is one base away. The chain has TRBV20-1 and TRBJ2-7; TRBD1 is a possible D gene (6 bases). Trimming cost V 3 bases and J 7 bases, with 16 bases left between them. The CDR3 spans 13 residues. Looked up from germline, CDR1 is DFQATT and CDR2 is SNEGSKA (reference sequence). Here the CDR3 reads CSASLKRDNEQYF. The CDR3 DNA reads TGCAGTGCTAGTCTAAAACGGGACAATGAGCAGTACTTC.

In its sample, this clonotype was seen a few times. The rearrangement uses TRBV20-1 and TRBJ1-4; D is perhaps TRBD1 (6 bases). The CDR3 spans 13 residues. Germline CDR1 and CDR2: DFQATT and SNEGSKA (reference sequence). Trimming pared 3 bases from V and 7 bases from J, leaving 12 bases between. The CDR3 bases are TGCAGTGCTAGGTGGGGGGCTATTGAAAAACTGTTTTTT. It yields the protein CSARWGAIEKLFF.

The chain combines TRBV7-9 with TRBJ2-5, with TRBD2 matching 7 bases. This CDR3 comprises 15 residues. Germline V gene sequence: CDR1 SEHNR, CDR2 FQNEAQ (reference sequence). With 4 bases clipped from V and 1 base from J, the junction kept 6 bases outside the gene matches. The CDR3 is CASSSWGGFQETQYF. Here the CDR3 DNA reads TGTGCCAGCAGCTCCTGGGGAGGGTTCCAAGAGACCCAGTACTTC.

The rearrangement uses TRBV5-1 and TRBJ2-1, with 8 bases identical to TRBD2. The CDR3 consists of 17 residues. Per germline, CDR1 SGHRS and CDR2 YFSETQ. Trimming removed 0 bases from V and 2 bases from J; junction bases left unmatched: 7. CDR3 in amino acids: CASSLAPSGYTYNEQFF. CDR3 nucleotide sequence: TGCGCCAGCAGCTTGGCCCCTAGCGGGTACACCTACAATGAGCAGTTCTTC.

This clonotype appeared many times. This sequence joins TRBV29-1 and TRBJ2-7, with no clear D. Between the trimmed V and J ends, which lost 7 bases and 2 bases, there was a span of 24 bases. CDR1 is SQVTM and CDR2 is ANQGSEA in the germline V gene. The CDR3 contains 16 residues. DNA for the CDR3: TGCAGCGCCTATAACCAATTGGGCAGGCTCACCTACGAGCAGTACTTC. Its translation: CSAYNQLGRLTYEQYF.

A remark on this clonotype: A much larger clone differs by one base, so this may be a read error. The gene calls are TRBV10-3 and TRBJ2-1; perhaps TRBD1 as D (6 bases). Germline V gene lookup returns CDR1 ENHRY and CDR2 SYGVKD. The CDR3 totals 15 residues. As DNA, the CDR3 is TGTGCCATCAGTGAGCGACAGGCTAGTACAAATGGGCAGTTCTTC. Its protein is CAISERQASTNGQFF.

The gene calls are TRBV7-9 and TRBJ2-1, with D tentatively TRBD1 (5 bases). In germline, CDR1 is SEHNR, CDR2 FQNEAQ (reference sequence). The CDR3 contains 16 residues. V was pared by 1 base and J by 2 bases, with 12 bases between. The CDR3: CASSLVNPGTYNEQFF. In DNA, the CDR3 is TGTGCCAGCAGCTTAGTTAACCCAGGGACCTACAATGAGCAGTTCTTC.

This clonotype showed up many times. V usage is TRBV25-1 and J usage is TRBJ2-7, with D tentatively TRBD2 (5 bases). Germline V gives CDR1 MGHDK, CDR2 SYGVNS. With 3 bases removed from V and 4 bases from J, the gap between germline ends came to 10 bases. The CDR3 totals 13 residues. In nucleotides, the CDR3 is TGTGCCAGCAGTGATTGGACTCGTTACGAGCAGTACTTC. This codes for CASSDWTRYEQYF.